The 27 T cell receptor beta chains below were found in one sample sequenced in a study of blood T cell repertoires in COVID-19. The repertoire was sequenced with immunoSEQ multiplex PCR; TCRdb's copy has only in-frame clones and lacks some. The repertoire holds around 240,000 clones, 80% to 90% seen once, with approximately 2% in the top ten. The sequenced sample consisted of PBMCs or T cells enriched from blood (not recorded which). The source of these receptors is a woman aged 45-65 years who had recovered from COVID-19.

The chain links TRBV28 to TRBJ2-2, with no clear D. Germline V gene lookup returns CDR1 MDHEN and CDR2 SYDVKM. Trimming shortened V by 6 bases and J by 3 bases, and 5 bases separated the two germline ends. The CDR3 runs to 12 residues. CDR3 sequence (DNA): TGTGCCAGCAGACTATACACCGGGGAGCTGTTTTTT. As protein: CASRLYTGELFF.

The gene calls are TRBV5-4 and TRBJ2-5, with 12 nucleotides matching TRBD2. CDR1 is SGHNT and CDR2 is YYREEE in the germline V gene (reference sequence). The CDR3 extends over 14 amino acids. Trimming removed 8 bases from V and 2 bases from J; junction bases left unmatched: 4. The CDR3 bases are TGTGCCAGTTACCTAGCGGGAGGGCAAGAGACCCAGTACTTC. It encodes CASYLAGGQETQYF.

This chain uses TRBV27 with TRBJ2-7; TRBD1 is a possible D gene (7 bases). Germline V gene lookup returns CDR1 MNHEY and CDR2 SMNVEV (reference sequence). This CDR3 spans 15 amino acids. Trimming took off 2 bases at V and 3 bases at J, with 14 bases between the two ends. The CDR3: CASSLAGGQFYEQYF. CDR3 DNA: TGTGCCAGCAGTTTAGCCGGGGGACAGTTCTACGAGCAGTACTTC.

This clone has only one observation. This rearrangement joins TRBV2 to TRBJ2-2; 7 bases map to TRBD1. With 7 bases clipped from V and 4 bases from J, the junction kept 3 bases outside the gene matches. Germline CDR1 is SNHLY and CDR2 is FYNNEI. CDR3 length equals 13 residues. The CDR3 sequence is CASKTGTTGELFF. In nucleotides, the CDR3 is TGTGCCAGCAAGACAGGGACCACCGGGGAGCTGTTTTTT.

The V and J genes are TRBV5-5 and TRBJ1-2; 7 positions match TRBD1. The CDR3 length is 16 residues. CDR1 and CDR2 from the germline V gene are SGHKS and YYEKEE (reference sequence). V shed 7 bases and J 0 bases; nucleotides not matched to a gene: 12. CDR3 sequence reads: CASGRDPGTANYGYTF. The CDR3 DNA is TGTGCCAGCGGACGGGACCCCGGGACAGCTAACTATGGCTACACCTTC.

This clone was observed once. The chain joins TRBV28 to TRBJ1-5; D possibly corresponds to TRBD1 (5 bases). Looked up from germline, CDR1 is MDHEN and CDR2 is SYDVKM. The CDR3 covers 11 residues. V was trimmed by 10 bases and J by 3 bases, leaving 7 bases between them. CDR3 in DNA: TGTGCCACAGGGTCCAATCAGCCCCAGCATTTT. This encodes CATGSNQPQHF. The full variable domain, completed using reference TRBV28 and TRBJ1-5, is DVKVTQSSRYLVKRTGEKVFLECVQDMDHENMFWYRQDPGLGLRLIYFSYDVKMKEKGDIPEGYSVSREKKERFSLILESASTNQTSMYLCATGSNQPQHFGDGTRLSIL.

The CDR3 nucleotides read TGTGCCAGCAGTGAGGAGGAGGGTACCTACGAGCAGTACTTC. This encodes CASSEEEGTYEQYF. This chain connects TRBV6-4 to TRBJ2-7; maybe TRBD2 (6 bases). V shed 3 bases and J shed 2 bases, with 11 bases lying between them. Germline lookup yields CDR1 MRHNA and CDR2 SNTAGT. This CDR3 region has 14 residues.

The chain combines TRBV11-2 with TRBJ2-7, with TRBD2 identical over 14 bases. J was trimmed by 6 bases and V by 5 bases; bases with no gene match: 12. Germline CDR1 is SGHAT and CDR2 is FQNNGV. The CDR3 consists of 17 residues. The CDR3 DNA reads TGTGCCAGCAGCCCATACCCCGGACTAGCGGGAGGTAGCGAGCAGTACTTC. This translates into CASSPYPGLAGGSEQYF.

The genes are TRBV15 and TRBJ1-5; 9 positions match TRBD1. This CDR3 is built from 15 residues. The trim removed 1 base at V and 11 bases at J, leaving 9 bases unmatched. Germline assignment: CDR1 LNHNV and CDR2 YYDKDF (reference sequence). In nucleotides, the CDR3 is TGTGCCACCAGCAGAGTAGGACAGGGGTTATGGTCCCAGCATTTT. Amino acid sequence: CATSRVGQGLWSQHF.

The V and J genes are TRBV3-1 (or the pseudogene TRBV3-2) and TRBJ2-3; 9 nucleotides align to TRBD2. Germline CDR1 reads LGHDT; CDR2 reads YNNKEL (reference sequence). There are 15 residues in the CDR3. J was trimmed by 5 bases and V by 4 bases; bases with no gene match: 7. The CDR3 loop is CASSPSSGSEDTQYF. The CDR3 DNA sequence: TGTGCCAGCAGCCCAAGTAGCGGGAGTGAAGATACGCAGTATTTT.

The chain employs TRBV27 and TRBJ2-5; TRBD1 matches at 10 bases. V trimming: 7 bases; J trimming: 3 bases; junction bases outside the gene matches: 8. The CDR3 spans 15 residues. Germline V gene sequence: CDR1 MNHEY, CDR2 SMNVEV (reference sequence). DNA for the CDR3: TGTGCCAGCAAACTAACCGGGACAGGGGAAGAGACCCAGTACTTC. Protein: CASKLTGTGEETQYF.

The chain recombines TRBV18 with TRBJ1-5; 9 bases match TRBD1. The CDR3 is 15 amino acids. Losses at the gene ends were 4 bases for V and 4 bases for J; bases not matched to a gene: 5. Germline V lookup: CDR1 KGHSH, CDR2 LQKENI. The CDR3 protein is CASSQGTGPNQPQHF. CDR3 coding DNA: TGTGCCAGCTCACAGGGGACAGGGCCAAATCAGCCCCAGCATTTT. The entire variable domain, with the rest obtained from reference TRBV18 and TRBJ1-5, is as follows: NAGVMQNPRHLVRRRGQEARLRCSPMKGHSHVYWYRQLPEEGLKFMVYLQKENIIDESGMPKERFSAEFPKEGPSILRIQQVVRGDSAAYFCASSQGTGPNQPQHFGDGTRLSIL.

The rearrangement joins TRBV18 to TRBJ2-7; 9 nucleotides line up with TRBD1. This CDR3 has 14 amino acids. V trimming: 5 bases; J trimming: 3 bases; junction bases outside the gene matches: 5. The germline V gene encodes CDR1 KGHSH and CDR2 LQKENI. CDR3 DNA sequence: TGTGCCAGCTCATCTTCGACAGGGGGCTACGAGCAGTACTTC. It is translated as CASSSSTGGYEQYF.

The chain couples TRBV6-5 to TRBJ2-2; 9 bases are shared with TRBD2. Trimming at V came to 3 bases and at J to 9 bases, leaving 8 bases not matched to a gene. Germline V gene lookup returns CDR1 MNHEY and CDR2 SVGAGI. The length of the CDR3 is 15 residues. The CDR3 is CASSYRGLASRELFF. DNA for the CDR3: TGTGCCAGCAGTTATAGGGGACTAGCTAGTAGGGAGCTGTTTTTT.

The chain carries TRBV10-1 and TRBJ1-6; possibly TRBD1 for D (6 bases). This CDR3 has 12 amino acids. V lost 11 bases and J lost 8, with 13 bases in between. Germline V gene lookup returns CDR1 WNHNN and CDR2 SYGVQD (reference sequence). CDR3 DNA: TGCGCCTTTGGGACACCTTATTCACCCCTCCACTTT. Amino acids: CAFGTPYSPLHF.

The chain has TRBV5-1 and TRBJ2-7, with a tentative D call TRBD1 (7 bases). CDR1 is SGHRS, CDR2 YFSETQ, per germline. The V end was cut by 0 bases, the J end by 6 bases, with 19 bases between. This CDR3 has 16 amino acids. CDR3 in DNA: TGCGCCAGCAGCTTGGATCTGGCAGGGGGAGGTCTCGAGCAGTACTTC. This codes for CASSLDLAGGGLEQYF.

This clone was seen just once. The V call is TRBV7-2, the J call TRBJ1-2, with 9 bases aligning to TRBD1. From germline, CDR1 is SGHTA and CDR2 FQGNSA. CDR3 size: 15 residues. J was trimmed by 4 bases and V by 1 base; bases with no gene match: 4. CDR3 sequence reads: CASSLGDRAFYGYTF. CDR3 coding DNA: TGTGCCAGCAGCTTAGGGGACAGGGCCTTCTATGGCTACACCTTC.

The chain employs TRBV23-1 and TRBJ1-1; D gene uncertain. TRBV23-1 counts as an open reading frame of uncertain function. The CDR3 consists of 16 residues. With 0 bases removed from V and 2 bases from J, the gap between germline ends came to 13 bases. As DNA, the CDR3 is TGCGCCAGCAGTCAATCGGAGGGAGGCAAAAACACTGAAGCTTTCTTT. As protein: CASSQSEGGKNTEAFF.

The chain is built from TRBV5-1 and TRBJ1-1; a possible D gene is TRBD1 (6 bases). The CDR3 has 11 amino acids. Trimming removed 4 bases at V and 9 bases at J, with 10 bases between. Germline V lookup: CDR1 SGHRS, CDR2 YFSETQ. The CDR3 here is CASSIQGKAFF. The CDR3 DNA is TGCGCCAGCAGCATACAGGGTAAAGCTTTCTTT.

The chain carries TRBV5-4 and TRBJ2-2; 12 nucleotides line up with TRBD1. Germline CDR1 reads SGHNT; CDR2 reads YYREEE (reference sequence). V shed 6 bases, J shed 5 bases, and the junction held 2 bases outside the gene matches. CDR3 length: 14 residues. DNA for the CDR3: TGTGCCAGCAAGGGACAGGGGGCAACCGGGGAGCTGTTTTTT. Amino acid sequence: CASKGQGATGELFF.

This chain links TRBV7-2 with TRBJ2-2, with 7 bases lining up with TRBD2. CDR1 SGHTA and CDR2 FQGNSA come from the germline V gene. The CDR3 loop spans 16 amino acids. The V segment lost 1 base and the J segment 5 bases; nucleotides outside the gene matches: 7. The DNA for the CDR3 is TGTGCCAGCAGCTTAGGTAGGACTAGGTTAACCGGGGAGCTGTTTTTT. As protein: CASSLGRTRLTGELFF.

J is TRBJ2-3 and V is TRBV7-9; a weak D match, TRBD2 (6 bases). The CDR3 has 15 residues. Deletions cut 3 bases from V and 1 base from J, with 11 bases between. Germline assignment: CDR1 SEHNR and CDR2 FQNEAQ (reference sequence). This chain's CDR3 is CASSLGGIGTDTQYF. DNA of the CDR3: TGTGCCAGCAGCTTGGGAGGAATCGGCACAGATACGCAGTATTTT.

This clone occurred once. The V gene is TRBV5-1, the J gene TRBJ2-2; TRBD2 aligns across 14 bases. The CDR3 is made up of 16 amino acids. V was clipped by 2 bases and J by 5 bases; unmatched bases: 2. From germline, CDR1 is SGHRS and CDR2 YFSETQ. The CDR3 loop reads CASSFGTSGSTGELFF. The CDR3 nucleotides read TGCGCCAGCAGCTTTGGGACTAGCGGGAGTACCGGGGAGCTGTTTTTT.

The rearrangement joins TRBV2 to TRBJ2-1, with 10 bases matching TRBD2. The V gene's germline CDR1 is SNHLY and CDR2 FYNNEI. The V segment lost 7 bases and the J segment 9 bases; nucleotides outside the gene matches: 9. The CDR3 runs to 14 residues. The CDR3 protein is CASNYLAGVGEQFF. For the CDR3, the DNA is TGTGCCAGCAATTACCTAGCGGGAGTCGGTGAGCAGTTCTTC.

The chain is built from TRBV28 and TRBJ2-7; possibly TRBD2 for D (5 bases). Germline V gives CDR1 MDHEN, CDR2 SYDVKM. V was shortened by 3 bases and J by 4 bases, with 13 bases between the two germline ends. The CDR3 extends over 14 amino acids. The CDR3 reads CASSLSGVEYEQYF. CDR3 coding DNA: TGTGCCAGCAGTTTGTCCGGGGTGGAATACGAGCAGTACTTC.

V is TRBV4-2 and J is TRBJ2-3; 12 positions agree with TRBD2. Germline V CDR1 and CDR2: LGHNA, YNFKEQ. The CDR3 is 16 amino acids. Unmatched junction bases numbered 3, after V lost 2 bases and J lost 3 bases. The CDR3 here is CASSQKTSGSTDTQYF. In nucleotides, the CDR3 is TGTGCCAGCAGCCAAAAGACTAGCGGGAGTACAGATACGCAGTATTTT.

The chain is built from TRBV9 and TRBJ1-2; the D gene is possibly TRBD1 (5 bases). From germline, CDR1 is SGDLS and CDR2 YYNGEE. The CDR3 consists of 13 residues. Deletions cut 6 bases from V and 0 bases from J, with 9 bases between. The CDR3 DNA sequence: TGTGCCAGCAAGGGGATTTCTAACTATGGCTACACCTTC. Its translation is CASKGISNYGYTF.